This entry lists 25 T cell receptor beta chains sequenced from one sample in a study of blood T cell repertoires in COVID-19. Generated by immunoSEQ multiplex PCR, the TCRdb table keeps only in-frame clones and is missing some. The sample has 70,000 to 100,000 clones; 70% to 90% are singletons. The sequencing sample was made of peripheral blood. Source of these receptors: a man over 45 with COVID-19, enrolled during active disease.

The chain uses TRBV27 and TRBJ2-1; 9 bases are a match to TRBD1. This CDR3 contains 16 residues. Germline assignment: CDR1 MNHEY and CDR2 SMNVEV (reference sequence). Trimming cost V 5 bases and J 2 bases; bases outside gene matches: 7. The CDR3 is CASSPQTGGAYNEQFF. CDR3 DNA sequence: TGTGCCAGCAGTCCCCAAACAGGGGGCGCCTACAATGAGCAGTTCTTC.

The chain joins TRBV4-1 to TRBJ1-2; D perhaps matches TRBD1 (5 bases). Per the germline V gene, CDR1 is MGHRA and CDR2 is YSYEKL. This CDR3 region has 15 residues. V was trimmed by 7 bases and J by 3 bases, leaving 18 bases between them. The CDR3 bases are TGCGCCAGCAAAGCCGACAGCAGCTTGGACTATGGCTACACCTTC. It specifies CASKADSSLDYGYTF.

The chain recombines TRBV2 with TRBJ1-1; 8 positions agree with TRBD1. Germline CDR1 is SNHLY and CDR2 is FYNNEI. Trimming cost V 10 bases and J 4 bases; bases outside gene matches: 5. The CDR3 extends over 12 amino acids. Here the CDR3 reads CAIEQGGTEAFF. Written as DNA, the CDR3 is TGTGCCATCGAACAGGGGGGCACTGAAGCTTTCTTT.

The chain couples TRBV9 to TRBJ1-1; no clear D. Trimming removed 3 bases at V and 5 bases at J, with 8 bases between. Germline V gene lookup returns CDR1 SGDLS and CDR2 YYNGEE. CDR3 length equals 12 residues. The CDR3 is CASSDRGTEAFF. DNA for the CDR3: TGTGCCAGCAGCGACCGAGGGACTGAAGCTTTCTTT. The whole variable domain, filled in from reference TRBV9 and TRBJ1-1, reads DSGVTQTPKHLITATGQRVTLRCSPRSGDLSVYWYQQSLDQGLQFLIQYYNGEERAKGNILERFSAQQFPDLHSELNLSSLELGDSALYFCASSDRGTEAFFGQGTRLTVV.

The CDR3 protein is CASSLGETLNQPQHF. The DNA of the CDR3 is TGCGCCAGCAGCTTGGGGGAGACGTTGAATCAGCCCCAGCATTTT. The genes are TRBV5-1 and TRBJ1-5; no definite D call. This CDR3 has 15 amino acids. The V and J ends lost 0 bases and 4 bases respectively, with 11 bases between them. Germline CDR1 SGHRS, CDR2 YFSETQ. Full variable domain (outside the CDR3, taken from reference TRBV5-1 and TRBJ1-5): KAGVTQTPRYLIKTRGQQVTLSCSPISGHRSVSWYQQTPGQGLQFLFEYFSETQRNKGNFPGRFSGRQFSNSRSEMNVSTLELGDSALYLCASSLGETLNQPQHFGDGTRLSIL.

This clone was detected only a few times. The V call is TRBV27, the J call TRBJ2-7; 10 nucleotides line up with TRBD2. The CDR3 is 14 amino acids. With 4 bases clipped from V and 6 bases from J, the junction kept 6 bases outside the gene matches. CDR1 and CDR2 from the germline V gene are MNHEY and SMNVEV (reference sequence). In DNA form, the CDR3 reads TGTGCCAGCAGTTACGGGACTAGCGCCGGCGAGCAGTACTTC. As protein: CASSYGTSAGEQYF.

The chain uses TRBV27 and TRBJ2-7, with D possibly being TRBD2 (5 bases). Germline CDR1 reads MNHEY; CDR2 reads SMNVEV (reference sequence). The CDR3 runs to 16 residues. The V end was cut by 0 bases, the J end by 0 bases, with 12 bases between. CDR3 amino acids: CASSLSSSGSSYEQYF. The CDR3 DNA is TGTGCCAGCAGTTTATCGAGCAGCGGCAGCTCCTACGAGCAGTACTTC.

The chain is built from TRBV14 and TRBJ2-1, with TRBD2 matching over 11 bases. The junction had 8 bases not matched to a gene; V was cut back by 5 bases and J by 8 bases. The CDR3 loop spans 15 amino acids. The germline gives CDR1 SGHDN, CDR2 FVKESK. The DNA for the CDR3 is TGTGCCAGCAGCTTTTTAGCGGGGGGGCGGGATGAGCAGTTCTTC. It encodes CASSFLAGGRDEQFF.

V and J are TRBV7-3 and TRBJ2-5, with 16 bases fitting TRBD2. J lost 1 base, V lost 1 base, and 9 bases had no gene match. The CDR3 has 20 residues. Germline CDR1 is SGHTA and CDR2 is FQGTGA. CDR3 region: CASSLNSGTSGGASQETQYF. The CDR3 region has the DNA TGTGCCAGCAGCTTAAATTCCGGGACTAGCGGGGGGGCGAGCCAAGAGACCCAGTACTTC.

This clone was picked up one time. This chain links TRBV15 with TRBJ2-3; no definite D call. Germline-derived CDR1 and CDR2 are LNHNV and YYDKDF (reference sequence). The CDR3 loop spans 14 amino acids. V was trimmed by 0 bases and J by 2 bases, leaving 6 bases between them. CDR3 nucleotide sequence: TGTGCCACCAGCAGAGATCGCGTCACAGATACGCAGTATTTT. This translates into CATSRDRVTDTQYF.

This clone was counted a few times. The chain is built from TRBV11-2 and TRBJ2-2; 10 nucleotides agree with TRBD2. Trimming at V came to 5 bases and at J to 1 base, leaving 7 bases not matched to a gene. CDR3 length: 17 residues. The germline CDR1 and CDR2 sequences are SGHAT and FQNNGV. This CDR3 reads CASSRKLAGGNTGELFF. CDR3 sequence (DNA): TGTGCCAGCAGCAGAAAATTAGCGGGGGGGAACACCGGGGAGCTGTTTTTT.

Remarks on this clone: Additional DNA sequences in this sample encode the identical CDR3. J is TRBJ1-1 and V is TRBV30; 8 bases fit TRBD1. The germline CDR1 and CDR2 sequences are GTSNPN and SVGIG (reference sequence). This CDR3 has 13 residues. Trimming at V came to 1 base and at J to 5 bases, leaving 3 bases not matched to a gene. The CDR3 DNA reads TGTGCCTGGAGTGGGACAGGGCGGACTGAAGCTTTCTTT. Residues: CAWSGTGRTEAFF.

The V and J genes are TRBV10-2 and TRBJ1-5; 7 bases match TRBD1. Germline CDR1 is WSHSY and CDR2 is SAAADI. The CDR3 totals 14 residues. Germline trimming cut 6 bases from V and 3 bases from J; bases unmatched to any gene: 5. As DNA, the CDR3 is TGCGCCAGCAGCCGGGACAGCCACAATCAGCCCCAGCATTTT. It specifies CASSRDSHNQPQHF.

This clone was counted a single time. The gene calls are TRBV3-1 (or the pseudogene TRBV3-2) and TRBJ1-2; 10 bases agree with TRBD1. The V gene's germline CDR1 is LGHDT and CDR2 YNNKEL (reference sequence). The CDR3 is made up of 17 amino acids. The V and J ends lost 7 bases and 0 bases, in that order; junction bases with no gene match: 11. The CDR3 sequence is CASTPGQGSSANYGYTF. The CDR3 nucleotides are TGTGCCAGCACACCGGGACAGGGGTCCTCAGCTAACTATGGCTACACCTTC.

The V gene is TRBV5-8, the J gene TRBJ2-2, with a possible D match to TRBD1 (6 bases). Trimming removed 0 bases at V and 5 bases at J, with 11 bases between. CDR1 and CDR2 (germline): SGHTS, YDEGEE. CDR3 length: 15 residues. CDR3 sequence reads: CASSLDRVHTGELFF. In DNA form, the CDR3 reads TGTGCCAGCAGCTTGGACAGGGTACATACCGGGGAGCTGTTTTTT.

The chain joins TRBV5-1 to TRBJ1-2; D gene unclear. Germline-derived CDR1 and CDR2 are SGHRS and YFSETQ. The CDR3 runs to 15 residues. Trimming took 4 bases from V and 8 from J, leaving 21 bases between them. This CDR3 reads CASSPGGPAYVGYTF. CDR3 in DNA: TGCGCCAGCAGCCCCGGAGGTCCGGCCTATGTAGGCTACACCTTC.

This rearrangement joins TRBV18 to TRBJ2-6, with D maybe TRBD2 (6 bases). CDR3 length: 16 residues. The V gene lost 2 bases and the J gene lost 0 bases, with 8 bases spanning the gap. The V gene's germline CDR1 is KGHSH and CDR2 LQKENI. The CDR3 loop is CASSPGRYSGANVLTF. The CDR3 nucleotides read TGTGCCAGCTCACCAGGGAGGTACTCTGGGGCCAACGTCCTGACTTTC. Filled out from reference TRBV18 and TRBJ2-6, the complete variable domain reads NAGVMQNPRHLVRRRGQEARLRCSPMKGHSHVYWYRQLPEEGLKFMVYLQKENIIDESGMPKERFSAEFPKEGPSILRIQQVVRGDSAAYFCASSPGRYSGANVLTFGAGSRLTVL.

This clone was seen more than once but under ten times. The V and J genes are TRBV4-2 and TRBJ1-1; 7 nucleotides match TRBD1. The germline gives CDR1 LGHNA, CDR2 YNFKEQ. This CDR3 has 13 residues. J gave up 4 bases and V 4 bases, and 3 bases lay outside the gene matches. This CDR3 is CASSPGGSTEAFF. In DNA, the CDR3 is TGTGCCAGCAGCCCAGGGGGGAGCACTGAAGCTTTCTTT.

The gene calls are TRBV18 and TRBJ1-4; 8 bases match TRBD1. Germline V gives CDR1 KGHSH, CDR2 LQKENI. With 3 bases clipped from V and 8 bases from J, the junction kept 11 bases outside the gene matches. This CDR3 contains 16 residues. The CDR3 reads CASSPNGQGGGEKLFF. CDR3 DNA: TGTGCCAGCTCACCGAACGGACAGGGAGGAGGAGAAAAACTGTTTTTT.

V gene TRBV27 combines with J gene TRBJ2-1; 8 nucleotides match TRBD1. Per the germline V gene, CDR1 is MNHEY and CDR2 is SMNVEV (reference sequence). The CDR3 is 14 amino acids. The J segment lost 4 bases and the V segment lost 6 bases, leaving 5 bases of the junction unmatched. CDR3 sequence reads: CASSRDRSYNEQFF. The CDR3 DNA sequence: TGTGCCAGCAGCCGGGACAGGAGTTACAATGAGCAGTTCTTC.

This clone was seen once. The chain couples TRBV23-1 to TRBJ2-3; weak D call: TRBD2 (6 bases). TRBV23-1 has ORF status, its function being uncertain. V shed 2 bases and J shed 5 bases, with 11 bases lying between them. CDR3 length: 14 residues. The CDR3 coding sequence is TGCGCCAGCAGTCAAAGGAGGGCAGTAGATACGCAGTATTTT. It yields the protein CASSQRRAVDTQYF.

V gene TRBV5-6 combines with J gene TRBJ2-3; 7 nucleotides align to TRBD2. V shed 0 bases and J 1 base; nucleotides not matched to a gene: 5. Germline V gene data show CDR1 as SGHDT and CDR2 as YYEEEE. CDR3 length equals 16 residues. CDR3 DNA sequence: TGTGCCAGCAGCTTGGCCGGGGGGACTCGCACAGATACGCAGTATTTT. Its translation is CASSLAGGTRTDTQYF.

The V gene is TRBV5-1, the J gene TRBJ1-1, with D perhaps TRBD1 (5 bases). Per the germline V gene, CDR1 is SGHRS and CDR2 is YFSETQ. This CDR3 is 14 amino acids long. V was pared by 5 bases and J by 1 base, with 12 bases between. In DNA, the CDR3 is TGCGCCAGCAGGAGGTCTCAGGGGAACACTGAAGCTTTCTTT. This encodes CASRRSQGNTEAFF.

V is TRBV7-2 and J is TRBJ1-4; the D is unclear. This CDR3 region has 14 residues. Germline loops: CDR1 SGHTA, CDR2 FQGNSA. Trimming pared 4 bases from V and 8 bases from J, leaving 14 bases between. CDR3: CASSSGLTREKLFF. The CDR3 DNA reads TGTGCCAGCAGCTCCGGACTGACGCGGGAAAAACTGTTTTTT. Full variable domain (missing parts from reference TRBV7-2 and TRBJ1-4): GAGVSQSPSNKVTEKGKDVELRCDPISGHTALYWYRQSLGQGLEFLIYFQGNSAPDKSGLPSDRFSAERTGGSVSTLTIQRTQQEDSAVYLCASSSGLTREKLFFGSGTQLSVL.

This chain connects TRBV6-6 to TRBJ1-1; 7 nucleotides match TRBD1. The CDR3 consists of 12 residues. Germline lookup yields CDR1 MNHNY and CDR2 SVGAGI (reference sequence). After removal of 5 bases from V and 11 bases from J, the junction contained 8 bases not matched to a gene. CDR3 region: CASSPRQGRAFF. CDR3 bases: TGTGCCAGCAGTCCTAGACAGGGCCGGGCTTTCTTT.